The 18 T cell receptor beta chains below come from one sample, sequenced in a study of cytomegalovirus exposure and HLA in healthy donors. Amplification used 60 Vbeta primers and 13 Jbeta primers. TCRdb's copy holds only in-frame clones and misses some; the assay was immunoSEQ multiplex PCR. The sample lists 150,000 to 200,000 clones; around 80% were seen once. The specimen was PBMCs. The receptors originated from a woman between 18 and 29 years old in good health and CMV-seropositive.

V gene TRBV11-3 combines with J gene TRBJ2-4, with 9 bases identical to TRBD1. The trim removed 5 bases at V and 8 bases at J, leaving 7 bases unmatched. CDR1 is SGHNT and CDR2 is YENEEA in the germline V gene. The CDR3 consists of 14 residues. The CDR3 region is CASSTGTGWDIQYF. The CDR3 DNA reads TGTGCCAGCAGCACCGGGACAGGGTGGGACATTCAGTACTTC.

The chain combines TRBV2 with TRBJ1-6; D is perhaps TRBD1 (5 bases). Germline CDR1 reads SNHLY; CDR2 reads FYNNEI. The length of the CDR3 is 14 residues. V shed 6 bases and J shed 14 bases, with 20 bases lying between them. Here the CDR3 DNA reads TGTGCCAGCAGCGCTGAATCATGGACATTTTCCCTCCACTTT. Residues: CASSAESWTFSLHF.

The chain joins TRBV30 to TRBJ1-1; 7 bases line up with TRBD1. With V trimmed by 5 bases and J by 4 bases, 7 bases remained unmatched. CDR3 length equals 13 residues. Germline V gives CDR1 GTSNPN, CDR2 SVGIG (reference sequence). The chain's CDR3 is CAWDDQGGTEAFF. The CDR3 nucleotides read TGTGCCTGGGACGATCAGGGGGGCACTGAAGCTTTCTTT. The complete variable domain, with remaining parts taken from reference TRBV30 and TRBJ1-1, reads SQTIHQWPATLVQPVGSPLSLECTVEGTSNPNLYWYRQAAGRGLQLLFYSVGIGQISSEVPQNLSASRPQDRQFILSSKKLLLSDSGFYLCAWDDQGGTEAFFGQGTRLTVV.

The rearrangement joins TRBV30 to TRBJ2-1; no definite D call. The V end was cut by 4 bases, the J end by 3 bases, with 10 bases between. The CDR3 spans 13 residues. Germline assignment: CDR1 GTSNPN and CDR2 SVGIG (reference sequence). CDR3 sequence reads: CAWTLRGYNEQFF. CDR3 bases: TGTGCCTGGACTTTGCGAGGCTACAATGAGCAGTTCTTC.

This rearrangement joins TRBV7-2 to TRBJ1-1, with 10 bases lining up with TRBD1. The germline V gene has CDR1 SGHTA and CDR2 FQGNSA. Trimming cost V 3 bases and J 8 bases; bases outside gene matches: 9. This CDR3 contains 15 residues. The CDR3 here is CASSLRQGAALEAFF. In nucleotides, the CDR3 is TGTGCCAGCAGCTTGAGACAGGGGGCAGCCCTGGAAGCTTTCTTT. The full variable domain, completed using reference TRBV7-2 and TRBJ1-1, is GAGVSQSPSNKVTEKGKDVELRCDPISGHTALYWYRQSLGQGLEFLIYFQGNSAPDKSGLPSDRFSAERTGGSVSTLTIQRTQQEDSAVYLCASSLRQGAALEAFFGQGTRLTVV.

This clone was detected only a few times. The genes are TRBV28 and TRBJ2-5, with D uncertain. CDR3 length: 14 residues. The germline V gene encodes CDR1 MDHEN and CDR2 SYDVKM. Between the trimmed V and J ends, which lost 1 base and 5 bases, there was a span of 11 bases. CDR3 sequence: CASSLSFTEETQYF. The DNA of the CDR3 is TGTGCCAGCAGTTTATCCTTCACGGAGGAGACCCAGTACTTC.

The chain has TRBV4-1 and TRBJ1-3; 8 nucleotides align to TRBD1. This CDR3 region has 17 residues. The germline V gene has CDR1 MGHRA and CDR2 YSYEKL. Losses at the gene ends were 3 bases for V and 3 bases for J; bases not matched to a gene: 10. CDR3 residues: CASSHPPDRARGNTIYF. The CDR3 DNA reads TGCGCCAGCAGCCACCCCCCGGACAGGGCACGTGGAAACACCATATATTTT.

The chain recombines TRBV19 with TRBJ1-1; D is perhaps TRBD1 (5 bases). Germline V gene lookup returns CDR1 LNHDA and CDR2 SQIVND (reference sequence). V lost 3 bases and J 1 base, leaving 6 bases between the germline ends. The CDR3 spans 13 residues. As DNA, the CDR3 is TGTGCCAGTAGTATTACAGGGAACACTGAAGCTTTCTTT. Its protein product is CASSITGNTEAFF. Combining the CDR3 with reference TRBV19 and TRBJ1-1 gives the whole variable domain DGGITQSPKYLFRKEGQNVTLSCEQNLNHDAMYWYRQDPGQGLRLIYYSQIVNDFQKGDIAEGYSVSREKKESFPLTVTSAQKNPTAFYLCASSITGNTEAFFGQGTRLTVV.

The rearrangement links TRBV30 to TRBJ1-2, with TRBD1 matching 12 bases. The germline V gene encodes CDR1 GTSNPN and CDR2 SVGIG (reference sequence). J lost 11 bases, V lost 1 base, and 8 bases had no gene match. This CDR3 comprises 14 residues. The CDR3 sequence: CAWSAGTGGGKYTF. In DNA form, the CDR3 reads TGTGCCTGGAGTGCCGGGACAGGGGGCGGAAAGTACACCTTC.

The genes are TRBV4-2 and TRBJ2-7, with 10 bases identical to TRBD2. The CDR3 has 14 amino acids. V dropped 2 bases and J dropped 6; count of bases not matched to a gene: 4. The germline gives CDR1 LGHNA, CDR2 YNFKEQ. The CDR3 nucleotides read TGTGCCAGCAGCCAAATACTAGCGGGACCCGAGCAGTACTTC. Encoded protein: CASSQILAGPEQYF.

This clone came up a few times. CDR3 amino acids: CASSDTGTGESYEQYF. Written as DNA, the CDR3 is TGCGCCAGCAGTGATACCGGGACAGGGGAGTCCTACGAGCAGTACTTC. The chain carries TRBV10-1 and TRBJ2-7, with 10 bases that match TRBD1. CDR3 length equals 16 residues. Germline V gene data show CDR1 as WNHNN and CDR2 as SYGVQD (reference sequence). Trimming removed 3 bases from V and 1 base from J; junction bases left unmatched: 6.

The chain recombines TRBV11-2 with TRBJ2-3; D is undetermined. Trimming left V 3 bases short and J 0 bases short, with 7 bases between. In germline, CDR1 is SGHAT, CDR2 FQNNGV. This CDR3 comprises 14 residues. The CDR3 sequence is CASSFALSTDTQYF. CDR3 DNA sequence: TGTGCCAGCAGCTTTGCACTGAGCACAGATACGCAGTATTTT.

The chain joins TRBV7-2 to TRBJ2-1, with D maybe TRBD2 (6 bases). The CDR3 loop spans 14 amino acids. V was shortened by 9 bases and J by 8 bases, with 20 bases between the two germline ends. The germline CDR1 and CDR2 sequences are SGHTA and FQGNSA. The DNA of the CDR3 is TGTGCCAGACCGGGGACTTCACCCCAGGATGAGCAGTTCTTC. It yields the protein CARPGTSPQDEQFF.

This chain uses TRBV27 with TRBJ1-4; 10 bases agree with TRBD1. The J segment lost 8 bases and the V segment lost 2 bases, leaving 11 bases of the junction unmatched. This CDR3 is built from 17 residues. From germline, CDR1 is MNHEY and CDR2 SMNVEV (reference sequence). DNA of the CDR3: TGTGCCAGCAGTTTACCTATCCCCTGGGACAGGGGAGAAAAACTGTTTTTT. It codes for CASSLPIPWDRGEKLFF.

The CDR3, as DNA: TGTGCCAGCAGCTTCACAGCAGGGGGGAGCTCCTACGAGCAGTACGTC. Translated: CASSFTAGGSSYEQYV. The chain recombines TRBV7-6 with TRBJ2-7; perhaps TRBD1 as D (7 bases). V was pared by 3 bases and J by 0 bases, with 15 bases between. The CDR3 extends over 16 amino acids. Germline V gives CDR1 SGHVS, CDR2 FNYEAQ.

The gene calls are TRBV27 and TRBJ1-6; 7 nucleotides line up with TRBD1. The CDR3 has 14 amino acids. Germline-derived CDR1 and CDR2 are MNHEY and SMNVEV (reference sequence). J was trimmed by 7 bases and V by 5 bases; bases with no gene match: 5. CDR3 loop: CASSTVQGNSPLHF. CDR3 nucleotide sequence: TGTGCCAGCAGTACAGTACAGGGGAATTCACCCCTCCACTTT.

The rearrangement uses TRBV6-1 and TRBJ2-2; tentative D call: TRBD2 (6 bases). Trimming left V 1 base short and J 5 bases short, with 14 bases between. This CDR3 comprises 16 residues. Germline V gene sequence: CDR1 MNHNS, CDR2 SASEGT. The CDR3 sequence is CASSEGGAGRTGELFF. The DNA for the CDR3 is TGTGCCAGCAGTGAAGGAGGGGCAGGGAGGACCGGGGAGCTGTTTTTT.

This chain links TRBV18 with TRBJ1-6, with D perhaps TRBD1 (5 bases). The CDR3 is made up of 18 amino acids. Trimming removed 6 bases from V and 0 bases from J, with 18 bases in between. CDR1 KGHSH and CDR2 LQKENI come from the germline V gene. Written as DNA, the CDR3 is TGTGCCAGCTCTTACCGGGACTCCCCTAGCTCCTATAATTCACCCCTCCACTTT. Residues: CASSYRDSPSSYNSPLHF.